The 11 T cell receptor beta chains below all came from one sample that was sequenced in a study of T cells in tumors after PD-1 blockade. The table came from immunoSEQ multiplex PCR; TCRdb's copy has only in-frame clones and leaves some out. Of about 47,000 clones in the sample, more than 75% are singletons; the top ten hold about a sixth. This material consisted of PBMCs, taken before anti-PD-1 treatment. The origin of the receptors is a human donor with basal cell carcinoma.

The gene calls are TRBV6-5 and TRBJ2-1; D unclear. CDR3 length: 14 amino acids. The V and J ends lost 0 bases and 10 bases respectively, with 13 bases between them. Germline CDR1 is MNHEY and CDR2 is SVGAGI. Written as DNA, the CDR3 is TGTGCCAGCAGTTACTCGAGAAGGGTAGGCGAGCAGTTCTTC. As protein: CASSYSRRVGEQFF.

In its sample, this clone was seen once. The V and J genes are TRBV2 and TRBJ2-1, with 10 bases matching TRBD1. There are 15 residues in the CDR3. After removal of 7 bases from V and 2 bases from J, the junction contained 5 bases not matched to a gene. Germline V CDR1 and CDR2: SNHLY, FYNNEI. The CDR3 sequence: CASTLDRGPYNEQFF. The CDR3 region has the DNA TGTGCCAGCACCTTAGACAGGGGGCCCTACAATGAGCAGTTCTTC.

V gene TRBV4-1 combines with J gene TRBJ2-1, with D perhaps matching TRBD2 (6 bases). The CDR3 contains 15 residues. Trimming cost V 1 base and J 5 bases, with 12 bases left between them. In germline, CDR1 is MGHRA, CDR2 YSYEKL. This CDR3 reads CASSQVGLPNNEQFF. CDR3 sequence (DNA): TGCGCCAGCAGCCAAGTAGGACTACCAAACAATGAGCAGTTCTTC.

This clone was counted only a few times. The chain carries TRBV6-5 and TRBJ1-3, with D possibly being TRBD1 (6 bases). There are 12 residues in the CDR3. Per germline, CDR1 MNHEY and CDR2 SVGAGI. Trimming left V 8 bases short and J 8 bases short, with 13 bases between. Written as DNA, the CDR3 is TGTGCCAGCGGGTCCAGGGGATACACCATATATTTT. It specifies CASGSRGYTIYF.

The rearrangement joins TRBV9 to TRBJ2-4; 8 bases match TRBD1. Germline CDR1 and CDR2: SGDLS and YYNGEE. With 0 bases clipped from V and 4 bases from J, the junction kept 0 bases outside the gene matches. This CDR3 is built from 14 residues. Here the CDR3 DNA reads TGTGCCAGCAGCGTAGGGACAGGGAAAAACATTCAGTACTTC. It translates to CASSVGTGKNIQYF.

CDR3 coding DNA: TGTGCCAGCAGCTTAGTACAGGGGGAGCAACAGCGGACTAGCGGGAGGGCCTACGAGCAGTACTTC. Protein product: CASSLVQGEQQRTSGRAYEQYF. V and J are TRBV7-8 and TRBJ2-7, with TRBD2 identical over 15 bases. Germline V lookup: CDR1 SGHVS, CDR2 FQNEAQ. Unmatched junction bases numbered 18, after V lost 1 base and J lost 2 bases. The CDR3 is 22 residues long. The full variable domain, with the rest looked up from reference TRBV7-8 and TRBJ2-7, is GAGVSQSPRYKVAKRGQDVALRCDPISGHVSLFWYQQALGQGPEFLTYFQNEAQLDKSGLPSDRFFAERPEGSVSTLKIQRTQQEDSAVYLCASSLVQGEQQRTSGRAYEQYFGPGTRLTVT.

This chain links TRBV27 with TRBJ2-7, with 12 bases fitting TRBD2. This CDR3 is built from 14 residues. Per the germline V gene, CDR1 is MNHEY and CDR2 is SMNVEV (reference sequence). The V and J ends lost 8 bases and 4 bases, in that order; junction bases with no gene match: 6. The CDR3 DNA sequence: TGTGCCAGCCGTGGACTAGCGGGAAGGTACGAGCAGTACTTC. Its translation: CASRGLAGRYEQYF.

The chain combines TRBV12-1 with TRBJ2-7. TRBV12-1 is labeled a pseudogene. CDR3 size: 16 residues. For the CDR3, the DNA is TGTGCCAGCAGCTTTGTCTGTGTCGGCTGCTCCTACGAGCAGTACTTC. Translated, it gives CASSFVCVGCSYEQYF.

The chain recombines TRBV24-1 with TRBJ1-2; the match to TRBD1 covers 8 bases. The CDR3 is 16 residues long. The junction had 15 bases not matched to a gene; V was cut back by 8 bases and J by 5 bases. Germline CDR1 reads KGHDR; CDR2 reads SFDVKD. CDR3 sequence: CATNRGGIRAFYGYTF. The DNA of the CDR3 is TGTGCCACCAACAGGGGGGGGATTAGAGCCTTTTATGGCTACACCTTC.

The rearrangement links TRBV7-3 to TRBJ1-6; 7 bases fit TRBD1. CDR1 and CDR2 from the germline V gene are SGHTA and FQGTGA. The CDR3 consists of 14 residues. The ends lost 5 bases at V and 10 bases at J; junction bases unmatched: 8. The chain's CDR3 is CASSEQGVGSPLHF. In DNA, the CDR3 is TGTGCCAGCAGCGAGCAGGGGGTTGGCTCACCCCTCCACTTT.

This clone was seen only a few times. V usage is TRBV7-8 and J usage is TRBJ1-4; tentative D call: TRBD1 (5 bases). The CDR3 has 16 amino acids. Per the germline V gene, CDR1 is SGHVS and CDR2 is FQNEAQ. V was pared by 5 bases and J by 0 bases, with 13 bases between. The CDR3 loop reads CASSQPRGTTNEKLFF. CDR3 in DNA: TGTGCCAGCAGCCAACCGAGGGGTACAACTAATGAAAAACTGTTTTTT.